These 26 T cell receptor beta chains were all obtained from the same sample, sequenced in a study of beta chain features in type 1 diabetes. Every bit of the isolated RNA underwent reverse transcription, so sequencing read expressed TCRB transcripts. The data were produced by immunoSEQ multiplex PCR, yet TCRdb's version contains in-frame clones alone and is incomplete. Of 150,000 to 190,000 clones listed, approximately 8.1% are singletons. Sample: central memory CD4+ T cells from blood. The receptors here all came from a man in his late teens or twenties in good health.

This clone was detected a few times. This chain connects TRBV6-4 to TRBJ2-7, with D possibly being TRBD2 (6 bases). Germline CDR1 MRHNA, CDR2 SNTAGT. The germline V and J ends were trimmed by 2 bases and 3 bases, with 8 bases remaining between them. The CDR3 extends over 13 amino acids. Here the CDR3 DNA reads TGTGCCAGCAGTGACGGGAGGAACTACGAGCAGTACTTC. Amino acids: CASSDGRNYEQYF.

This clone occurred many times. The chain uses TRBV7-6 and TRBJ2-5; D remains unclear. From germline, CDR1 is SGHVS and CDR2 FNYEAQ. The CDR3 loop spans 12 amino acids. V lost 5 bases and J 2 bases, leaving 6 bases between the germline ends. The DNA for the CDR3 is TGTGCCAGCAGCCTCCAGCAAGAGACCCAGTACTTC. Its protein is CASSLQQETQYF.

This clone was recorded many times. The chain uses TRBV10-3 and TRBJ2-1; 9 bases are shared with TRBD2. Germline assignment: CDR1 ENHRY and CDR2 SYGVKD. The CDR3 has 13 amino acids. V shed 4 bases and J 7 bases; nucleotides not matched to a gene: 2. Written as DNA, the CDR3 is TGTGCCATCAGTGCAGGACTAGCGAATGAGCAGTTCTTC. Protein sequence: CAISAGLANEQFF.

The table lists this clone with many counts. The V and J genes are TRBV28 and TRBJ2-1; a weak D match, TRBD2 (6 bases). Germline-derived CDR1 and CDR2 are MDHEN and SYDVKM. The CDR3 is 14 amino acids. Trimming stripped 8 bases from V and 4 bases from J, with 15 bases between. CDR3 bases: TGTGCCAGCCAAGAGTACGGGAGATACAATGAGCAGTTCTTC. It is translated as CASQEYGRYNEQFF. The complete variable domain, with remaining parts taken from reference TRBV28 and TRBJ2-1, reads DVKVTQSSRYLVKRTGEKVFLECVQDMDHENMFWYRQDPGLGLRLIYFSYDVKMKEKGDIPEGYSVSREKKERFSLILESASTNQTSMYLCASQEYGRYNEQFFGPGTRLTVL.

This clone turned up a few times. This chain joins TRBV9 and TRBJ2-3; D uncertain. V lost 4 bases to trimming and J lost 6 bases, with 9 bases between them. The CDR3 loop spans 12 amino acids. The germline V gene has CDR1 SGDLS and CDR2 YYNGEE. CDR3 in DNA: TGTGCCAGCAGCCCGAGTCTTGATACGCAGTATTTT. Translated, it gives CASSPSLDTQYF. Full variable domain (remainder filled in from reference TRBV9 and TRBJ2-3): DSGVTQTPKHLITATGQRVTLRCSPRSGDLSVYWYQQSLDQGLQFLIQYYNGEERAKGNILERFSAQQFPDLHSELNLSSLELGDSALYFCASSPSLDTQYFGPGTRLTVL.

This clone was observed a handful of times. The rearrangement joins TRBV2 to TRBJ2-5, with D perhaps matching TRBD2 (7 bases). V lost 4 bases and J lost 4, with 22 bases in between. CDR3 length equals 17 residues. CDR1 SNHLY and CDR2 FYNNEI come from the germline V gene. CDR3 residues: CASSGGASGNQGETQYF. For the CDR3, the DNA is TGTGCCAGCAGTGGGGGGGCTAGCGGCAACCAAGGAGAGACCCAGTACTTC.

This clone was counted a few times. The chain has TRBV4-3 and TRBJ1-6; 8 nucleotides line up with TRBD1. Germline V gene lookup returns CDR1 LGHNA and CDR2 YSLEER. The CDR3 contains 14 residues. Germline trimming cut 5 bases from V and 7 bases from J; bases unmatched to any gene: 4. The CDR3 spells CASSYRDRNSPLHF. For the CDR3, the DNA is TGCGCCAGCAGCTACCGGGACAGGAATTCACCCCTCCACTTT.

This clone was seen more than once but under ten times. V usage is TRBV4-2 and J usage is TRBJ1-3; a possible D gene is TRBD1 (5 bases). The CDR3 covers 15 residues. The V gene lost 1 base and the J gene lost 2 bases, with 9 bases spanning the gap. From germline, CDR1 is LGHNA and CDR2 YNFKEQ. This CDR3 is CASSQGRGTGNTIYF. The CDR3 nucleotides are TGTGCCAGCAGCCAAGGCCGGGGGACTGGAAACACCATATATTTT.

This clone showed up just a few times. The V call is TRBV10-3, the J call TRBJ2-1; the D gene is possibly TRBD2 (6 bases). Germline values: CDR1 ENHRY, CDR2 SYGVKD. This CDR3 contains 15 residues. Trimming removed 8 bases at V and 8 bases at J, with 22 bases between. CDR3 protein: CAIGYSGVGSDEQFF. In nucleotides, the CDR3 is TGTGCCATCGGTTACTCGGGGGTCGGATCGGATGAGCAGTTCTTC.

This clone was seen a few times. This chain connects TRBV13 to TRBJ2-7; a possible D gene is TRBD2 (5 bases). Germline CDR1 and CDR2: PRHDT and FYEKMQ (reference sequence). The germline V and J ends were trimmed by 1 base and 11 bases, with 12 bases remaining between them. CDR3 length: 12 amino acids. The CDR3 DNA reads as TGTGCCAGCAGCTTAGTGAGGGAGCAGGAGTACTTC. Amino acids: CASSLVREQEYF.

This chain joins TRBV29-1 and TRBJ1-5; 11 bases agree with TRBD1. V shed 7 bases and J 2 bases; nucleotides not matched to a gene: 4. The CDR3 contains 14 residues. Germline assignment: CDR1 SQVTM and CDR2 ANQGSEA. CDR3 sequence reads: CSAWTGGGNQPQHF. CDR3 DNA sequence: TGCAGCGCCTGGACAGGGGGCGGCAATCAGCCCCAGCATTTT.

V is TRBV10-3 and J is TRBJ2-7; D may be TRBD2 (7 bases). This CDR3 is built from 17 residues. V was clipped by 0 bases and J by 7 bases, with 22 bases between them. Per germline, CDR1 ENHRY and CDR2 SYGVKD. CDR3 DNA sequence: TGTGCCATCAGTGAGTCGACTCGAGGGGGGGGTTCGGAGGAGCAGTACTTC. Protein: CAISESTRGGGSEEQYF.

The sample holds a few counts of this clone. This chain uses TRBV13 with TRBJ1-1; 9 bases are a match to TRBD1. CDR3 length: 17 residues. The germline CDR1 and CDR2 sequences are PRHDT and FYEKMQ (reference sequence). With 4 bases clipped from V and 3 bases from J, the junction kept 12 bases outside the gene matches. The CDR3 loop reads CASSSGQGLVWDTEAFF. DNA for the CDR3: TGTGCCAGCAGCTCGGGACAGGGTTTGGTTTGGGACACTGAAGCTTTCTTT.

This clone has at least ten counts. V gene TRBV7-9 combines with J gene TRBJ2-3; 7 bases agree with TRBD1. Looked up from germline, CDR1 is SEHNR and CDR2 is FQNEAQ (reference sequence). This CDR3 comprises 15 residues. V lost 3 bases and J lost 8; bases outside the gene matches: 11. CDR3: CASSLERQGTGTQYF. The CDR3 DNA sequence: TGTGCCAGCAGCTTGGAAAGACAGGGTACGGGTACGCAGTATTTT.

This clone was seen more than once but under ten times. The J gene is TRBJ2-5, the V gene TRBV5-4; 12 nucleotides line up with TRBD2. Germline V gene sequence: CDR1 SGHNT, CDR2 YYREEE (reference sequence). The CDR3 extends over 15 amino acids. Germline trimming cut 1 base from V and 4 bases from J; bases unmatched to any gene: 2. CDR3 region: CASSLWTSGIETQYF. CDR3 nucleotides: TGTGCCAGCAGCTTGTGGACTAGCGGGATAGAGACCCAGTACTTC.

The sample holds a few counts of this clone. The chain has TRBV28 and TRBJ2-3; 10 nucleotides line up with TRBD1. The trim removed 2 bases at V and 0 bases at J, leaving 8 bases unmatched. The CDR3 is 18 amino acids. Per germline, CDR1 MDHEN and CDR2 SYDVKM. The CDR3 sequence is CASSLIGGTGESTDTQYF. DNA for the CDR3: TGTGCCAGCAGTTTAATAGGCGGGACAGGGGAAAGCACAGATACGCAGTATTTT.

This chain joins TRBV5-4 and TRBJ1-6, with TRBD1 matching over 7 bases. Germline CDR1 reads SGHNT; CDR2 reads YYREEE (reference sequence). The CDR3 runs 15 residues. The ends lost 4 bases at V and 3 bases at J; junction bases unmatched: 4. The CDR3 DNA follows: TGTGCCAGCAGCAAGACAGGGATCTATAATTCACCCCTCCACTTT. This translates into CASSKTGIYNSPLHF.

A few counts support this clone. V usage is TRBV25-1 and J usage is TRBJ1-2; D not certain. CDR1 and CDR2 (germline): MGHDK, SYGVNS. This CDR3 spans 13 amino acids. V was trimmed by 6 bases and J by 5 bases, leaving 13 bases between them. The CDR3 DNA follows: TGTGCCAGCAGGCTCTCCAACTATTATGGCTACACCTTC. This sequence encodes CASRLSNYYGYTF.

A remark on this clone: The sample has other DNA sequences that encode this CDR3 too. The V call is TRBV6-1, the J call TRBJ2-7; possible D gene TRBD2, 6 bases. Germline V gives CDR1 MNHNS, CDR2 SASEGT. This CDR3 spans 14 amino acids. Between the trimmed V and J ends, which lost 1 base and 2 bases, there was a span of 9 bases. CDR3 nucleotide sequence: TGTGCCAGCAGTGAAGGTGGGACTGCCTACGAGCAGTACTTC. It encodes CASSEGGTAYEQYF.

The V gene is TRBV4-3, the J gene TRBJ1-5; D is ambiguous. The V and J ends lost 0 bases and 1 base respectively, with 13 bases between them. The CDR3 runs to 17 residues. Germline lookup yields CDR1 LGHNA and CDR2 YSLEER. CDR3 bases: TGCGCCAGCAGCCAAGATTGGAAAGAGAGGAGCAATCAGCCCCAGCATTTT. Residues: CASSQDWKERSNQPQHF.

This clone was seen more than once but under ten times. The genes are TRBV6-5 and TRBJ2-7; D is uncertain. Germline V gene sequence: CDR1 MNHEY, CDR2 SVGAGI. Trimming pared 2 bases from V and 3 bases from J, leaving 11 bases between. The CDR3 loop spans 14 amino acids. This CDR3 is CASSYTHTGYEQYF. In DNA, the CDR3 is TGTGCCAGCAGTTACACCCATACGGGCTACGAGCAGTACTTC.

This clone appeared a few times. The V and J genes are TRBV30 and TRBJ1-3, with 10 bases identical to TRBD1. The V segment lost 3 bases and the J segment 0 bases; nucleotides outside the gene matches: 5. The CDR3 runs to 16 residues. CDR1 is GTSNPN, CDR2 SVGIG, per germline (reference sequence). The CDR3 DNA reads as TGTGCCTGGAGCCCGGGACAGGGGTTCTCTGGAAACACCATATATTTT. This codes for CAWSPGQGFSGNTIYF.

This clone was counted at least ten times. The chain uses TRBV7-2 and TRBJ2-1, with TRBD1 identical over 10 bases. This CDR3 is 15 amino acids long. The V gene end was trimmed by 5 bases and the J gene end by 2 bases; junction bases not matched to a gene: 3. CDR1 and CDR2 (germline): SGHTA, FQGNSA. CDR3 sequence reads: CASSPGQGTYNEQFF. CDR3 nucleotides: TGTGCCAGCAGCCCGGGACAGGGGACCTACAATGAGCAGTTCTTC.

The chain links TRBV25-1 to TRBJ2-7; D is undetermined. CDR1 is MGHDK, CDR2 SYGVNS, per germline. Trimming removed 7 bases from V and 3 bases from J, with 7 bases in between. This CDR3 is built from 11 residues. In DNA form, the CDR3 reads TGTGCCAGCATACAGAACTACGAGCAGTACTTC. This encodes CASIQNYEQYF.

The rearrangement links TRBV7-2 to TRBJ1-1; D unresolved. The CDR3 is 14 amino acids. Germline V gene lookup returns CDR1 SGHTA and CDR2 FQGNSA. Trimming removed 5 bases at V and 1 base at J, with 11 bases between. As DNA, the CDR3 is TGTGCCAGCAGCGGAGGATGGGGGAACACTGAAGCTTTCTTT. Translated, it gives CASSGGWGNTEAFF. Complete variable domain (other parts from reference TRBV7-2 and TRBJ1-1): GAGVSQSPSNKVTEKGKDVELRCDPISGHTALYWYRQSLGQGLEFLIYFQGNSAPDKSGLPSDRFSAERTGGSVSTLTIQRTQQEDSAVYLCASSGGWGNTEAFFGQGTRLTVV.

The chain has TRBV4-3 and TRBJ2-1, with 10 bases lining up with TRBD2. The junction had 10 bases not matched to a gene; V was cut back by 0 bases and J by 8 bases. Germline V lookup: CDR1 LGHNA, CDR2 YSLEER. The CDR3 covers 17 residues. The CDR3 coding sequence is TGCGCCAGCAGCCAAGAGGGCCAGCGGGGGGGGCCCGATGAGCAGTTCTTC. Translated, it gives CASSQEGQRGGPDEQFF.